This TCR beta chain was identified during a study of blood T cells in healthy people across ages. Study-level results: Whereas aged donors had fewer naive CD4+ cells, long-lived donors had more of them and higher diversity.

Then a second PCR, running roughly 7 to 11 cycles, was carried out with a sample-barcoded 5' primer and a J-beta primer mix. Through a template-switch adaptor with 12 random nucleotides, each cDNA molecule received a tag. From the 5' RACE reads, TCRdb called clonotypes with MiXCR, one entry per CDR3 protein. The sample has some 1.7 million distinct CDR3 sequences; 25% to 30% are singletons. Those donating, healthy Caucasian individuals from Russia, were aged about 6 to 100. Per-sample PBMC isolation yielded at least 7 million cells. Concerning this clonotype: The antigen is unknown.

This clonotype was sampled from a woman between 25 and 40 years old in good health. Sequenced: blood.

DNA for the CDR3: TGCGCCAGCAGCCGGACTAGCAGGGGGGCCGCCAAAAACATTCAGTACTTC. Protein sequence: CASSRTSRGAAKNIQYF. The V call is TRBV5-1, the J call TRBJ2-4, with a possible D match to TRBD2 (8 bases). Trimming took 4 bases from V and 1 from J, leaving 18 bases between them. Germline CDR1 reads SGHRS; CDR2 reads YFSETQ. This CDR3 spans 17 amino acids.